The entry that follows covers one TCR beta chain sequence. Its antigen is unknown. This record comes from a study of OX40 agonist ivuxolimab in advanced cancers. Across the whole study: Dose-escalation patients were diagnosed with hepatocellular carcinoma, melanoma, renal cell cancer or head and neck cancer. General study results and limits: CD4+ and CD8+ T cells in blood underwent clonal expansion by week 6 at 0.1 to 3.0 mg/kg. Which antigen the expanded peripheral T cells recognized is unknown.

Anyone with autoimmune disease history or systemic immunosuppression was excluded. There are 16 residues in the CDR3. V shed 2 bases, J shed 7 bases, and the junction held 8 bases outside the gene matches. Looked up from germline, CDR1 is MGHRA and CDR2 is YSYEKL. Data came from immunoSEQ multiplex PCR; TCRdb stores just in-frame clones and leaves some out. The sample yields about 82,000 clones, just over 85% seen once. The sample consisted of CD4+ or CD8+ T cells sorted from blood, taken in a trial of the OX40 agonist ivuxolimab. This receptor was taken from an adult with an advanced solid tumor such as melanoma, head and neck, liver or kidney cancer. This sequence joins TRBV4-1 and TRBJ2-7; the match to TRBD2 covers 13 bases. For the CDR3, the DNA is TGCGCCAGCAGCCAAACAGCCCCGGGACTAGCGGGGGAGCAGTACTTC. Its translation: CASSQTAPGLAGEQYF.